The 23 T cell receptor beta chains below were found in one sample sequenced in a study of T-cell reconstitution after alpha-beta-depleted transplantation in children. Preparing the TCRbeta library involved the use of unique molecular identifiers. TCRdb ran MiXCR on the PCR reads and lists one entry per CDR3 protein. The table lists approximately 980,000 distinct CDR3 sequences, under 30% of them singletons. This material consisted of PBMCs, mostly from graft donor cells, taken 360 days after TCRalphabeta/CD19-depleted stem cell transplant. These receptor sequences come from a boy younger than two who had a stem cell transplant for SCID, so the T cells may come from the graft donor.

This chain uses TRBV20-1 with TRBJ2-7; TRBD2 matches at 10 bases. The germline CDR1 and CDR2 sequences are DFQATT and SNEGSKA (reference sequence). This CDR3 spans 13 amino acids. Losses at the gene ends were 4 bases for V and 7 bases for J; bases not matched to a gene: 7. This chain's CDR3 is CSAITLAGDEQYF. CDR3 in DNA: TGCAGTGCTATAACTCTAGCGGGGGATGAGCAGTACTTC.

This clonotype was detected once. The CDR3 DNA reads TGTGCCAGCAGCCAAGTCAGGGGCCCCTACGAGCAGTACTTC. The encoded protein is CASSQVRGPYEQYF. The rearrangement links TRBV4-2 to TRBJ2-7; D may be TRBD1 (6 bases). The CDR3 loop spans 14 amino acids. V was trimmed by 1 base and J by 2 bases, leaving 9 bases between them. CDR1 and CDR2 from the germline V gene are LGHNA and YNFKEQ.

The chain uses TRBV5-1 and TRBJ2-7; no reliable D call. Per germline, CDR1 SGHRS and CDR2 YFSETQ. CDR3 length equals 14 residues. With 2 bases removed from V and 2 bases from J, the gap between germline ends came to 11 bases. The CDR3 DNA is TGCGCCAGCAGCTTCGTCCGCGGACCCTACGAGCAGTACTTC. Translated: CASSFVRGPYEQYF. The variable domain in full, with the rest retrieved from reference TRBV5-1 and TRBJ2-7, is KAGVTQTPRYLIKTRGQQVTLSCSPISGHRSVSWYQQTPGQGLQFLFEYFSETQRNKGNFPGRFSGRQFSNSRSEMNVSTLELGDSALYLCASSFVRGPYEQYFGPGTRLTVT.

The sample holds many counts of this clonotype. The chain links TRBV7-9 to TRBJ1-3; D is uncertain. This CDR3 is built from 15 residues. The germline V gene encodes CDR1 SEHNR and CDR2 FQNEAQ (reference sequence). Trimming removed 3 bases from V and 0 bases from J, with 9 bases in between. The CDR3, as DNA: TGTGCCAGCAGCTTGGGCAGAAGCTCTGGAAACACCATATATTTT. It is translated as CASSLGRSSGNTIYF.

This clonotype was picked up a small number of times. This chain's CDR3 is CASSAAALAGGHEQFF. For the CDR3, the DNA is TGTGCCAGCAGCGCTGCGGCGCTAGCGGGGGGGCATGAGCAGTTCTTC. The rearrangement links TRBV6-1 to TRBJ2-1; 12 bases fit TRBD2. V was clipped by 6 bases and J by 8 bases; unmatched bases: 11. This CDR3 is built from 16 residues. The V gene's germline CDR1 is MNHNS and CDR2 SASEGT.

The chain couples TRBV6-2 or TRBV6-3 to TRBJ2-5; weak D call: TRBD2 (6 bases). Trimming shortened V by 4 bases and J by 2 bases, and 17 bases separated the two germline ends. CDR1 MNHEY and CDR2 SVGEGT come from the germline V gene. This CDR3 is built from 16 residues. CDR3 sequence reads: CASSSPHWDLQETQYF. In DNA form, the CDR3 reads TGTGCCAGCAGTTCCCCACATTGGGACTTACAAGAGACCCAGTACTTC.

This chain uses TRBV7-9 with TRBJ2-4; possibly TRBD2 for D (7 bases). Germline V gene data show CDR1 as SEHNR and CDR2 as FQNEAQ (reference sequence). Trimming left V 6 bases short and J 0 bases short, with 15 bases between. The CDR3 contains 16 residues. CDR3 nucleotides: TGTGCCAGCAGTAAGAAGGGGGAGGGAGCCAAAAACATTCAGTACTTC. It specifies CASSKKGEGAKNIQYF.

The chain recombines TRBV15 with TRBJ1-5; D remains unclear. Germline loops: CDR1 LNHNV, CDR2 YYDKDF (reference sequence). V dropped 4 bases and J dropped 5 bases, with 12 bases sitting between them. The CDR3 is 14 amino acids. In DNA form, the CDR3 reads TGTGCCACCAGCAAGGGCCAGCTAGATCAGCCCCAGCATTTT. This codes for CATSKGQLDQPQHF.

The rearrangement links TRBV13 to TRBJ2-7; 8 positions match TRBD1. There are 18 residues in the CDR3. Germline V gives CDR1 PRHDT, CDR2 FYEKMQ (reference sequence). Trimming at V came to 5 bases and at J to 5 bases, leaving 20 bases not matched to a gene. The CDR3 coding sequence is TGTGCCAGCAGCCGATTCCCGTCCAACAGGGGGGTAACCGACGAGCAGTACTTC. This gives the protein CASSRFPSNRGVTDEQYF.

The chain employs TRBV20-1 and TRBJ2-1; the D gene is possibly TRBD1 (5 bases). This CDR3 is built from 13 residues. Germline V gene lookup returns CDR1 DFQATT and CDR2 SNEGSKA (reference sequence). V was cut by 1 base and J by 9 bases, with 13 bases left in between. CDR3 protein: CSARGEGVPEQFF. In DNA, the CDR3 is TGCAGTGCTAGAGGAGAAGGGGTCCCTGAGCAGTTCTTC.

This clonotype has only one observation. The chain couples TRBV7-2 to TRBJ2-3; D remains unclear. The CDR3 has 15 amino acids. The ends were cut back, 5 bases at V and 6 bases at J, with 18 bases in the middle. Germline V lookup: CDR1 SGHTA, CDR2 FQGNSA. The chain's CDR3 is CASSPSTPNTDTQYF. CDR3 coding DNA: TGTGCCAGCAGCCCGTCGACTCCAAATACGGATACGCAGTATTTT.

The chain carries TRBV15 and TRBJ1-2, with 9 bases matching TRBD1. The trim removed 1 base at V and 5 bases at J, leaving 2 bases unmatched. This CDR3 has 14 residues. Germline CDR1 reads LNHNV; CDR2 reads YYDKDF (reference sequence). CDR3 in amino acids: CATSRADRGYGYTF. The CDR3 DNA reads as TGTGCCACCAGCAGAGCCGACAGGGGGTATGGCTACACCTTC.

This clonotype was counted only a few times. The genes are TRBV12-3 or TRBV12-4 and TRBJ2-3; TRBD2 agrees at 8 bases. The trim removed 5 bases at V and 3 bases at J, leaving 7 bases unmatched. The CDR3 consists of 15 residues. This CDR3 is CASSHSGEGTDTQYF. The CDR3 nucleotides are TGTGCCAGCAGTCATAGCGGGGAAGGGACAGATACGCAGTATTTT.

This clonotype occurred a few times. J is TRBJ2-5 and V is TRBV10-3; 10 bases are a match to TRBD1. Germline assignment: CDR1 ENHRY and CDR2 SYGVKD. Trimming at V came to 10 bases and at J to 4 bases, leaving 9 bases not matched to a gene. The CDR3 has 14 residues. The CDR3 protein is CATKGQGKGETQYF. The CDR3 coding sequence is TGTGCCACCAAGGGACAGGGGAAGGGAGAGACCCAGTACTTC.

This CDR3 reads CASSLGQGAHF. Written as DNA, the CDR3 is TGTGCCAGCAGTTTGGGGCAGGGGGCACATTTT. The gene calls are TRBV12-3 or TRBV12-4 and TRBJ1-5, with 8 positions matching TRBD1. J lost 16 bases, V lost 3 bases, and 5 bases had no gene match. The CDR3 runs 11 residues.

The chain is built from TRBV20-1 and TRBJ2-3; perhaps TRBD1 as D (5 bases). The germline V gene has CDR1 DFQATT and CDR2 SNEGSKA (reference sequence). This CDR3 region has 17 residues. V was trimmed by 0 bases and J by 2 bases, leaving 18 bases between them. CDR3 DNA sequence: TGCAGTGCTAGAGATGAAGCAGGGTTCGGAGACACAGATACGCAGTATTTT. Translating it yields CSARDEAGFGDTDTQYF.

This rearrangement joins TRBV7-2 to TRBJ2-7; 8 positions agree with TRBD1. J lost 2 bases, V lost 4 bases, and 4 bases had no gene match. Germline V CDR1 and CDR2: SGHTA, FQGNSA. The CDR3 has 14 amino acids. DNA of the CDR3: TGTGCCAGCAGCTGGACAGGGAACCCCTACGAGCAGTACTTC. Encoded protein: CASSWTGNPYEQYF.

As DNA, the CDR3 is TGTGCCAGCAGAGTCGGGACGGTTTATGGCTACACCTTC. This codes for CASRVGTVYGYTF. The chain joins TRBV28 to TRBJ1-2, with a weak D call TRBD1 (5 bases). The CDR3 extends over 13 amino acids. Germline loops: CDR1 MDHEN, CDR2 SYDVKM. Trimming left V 6 bases short and J 5 bases short, with 13 bases between.

The chain has TRBV12-3 or TRBV12-4 and TRBJ2-5; 10 bases match TRBD2. V shed 6 bases, J shed 4 bases, and the junction held 8 bases outside the gene matches. The CDR3 has 15 residues. In nucleotides, the CDR3 is TGTGCCAGCAGCACCCAGCGGGGGGGCGTAGAGACCCAGTACTTC. The encoded protein is CASSTQRGGVETQYF.

This clonotype was picked up a small number of times. This chain uses TRBV18 with TRBJ2-1, with 9 nucleotides matching TRBD2. V lost 1 base, J lost 2 bases, and 12 bases stayed unmatched. This CDR3 region has 19 residues. Germline loops: CDR1 KGHSH, CDR2 LQKENI. CDR3 region: CASSPRGALSGGTYNEQFF. DNA for the CDR3: TGTGCCAGCTCACCACGGGGGGCCTTAAGCGGGGGGACCTACAATGAGCAGTTCTTC.

The rearrangement links TRBV7-9 to TRBJ2-6; either TRBD1 or TRBD2 may fit D (5 bases each). CDR1 and CDR2 (germline): SEHNR, FQNEAQ (reference sequence). With 1 base removed from V and 2 bases from J, the gap between germline ends came to 12 bases. The CDR3 is 17 residues long. This chain's CDR3 is CASSLGSRGTGANVLTF. The DNA of the CDR3 is TGTGCCAGCAGCTTAGGGTCCCGGGGCACTGGGGCCAACGTCCTGACTTTC.

V and J are TRBV12-3 or TRBV12-4 and TRBJ2-1, with a tentative D call TRBD2 (6 bases). The CDR3 loop spans 14 amino acids. Trimming left V 5 bases short and J 6 bases short, with 14 bases between. The CDR3 coding sequence is TGTGCCAGCAGTCCGAGGAGGGCCGGCAATGAGCAGTTCTTC. Its translation is CASSPRRAGNEQFF.

The chain has TRBV20-1 and TRBJ2-5; TRBD2 is a possible D gene (7 bases). CDR1 and CDR2 (germline): DFQATT, SNEGSKA (reference sequence). Deletions cut 0 bases from V and 3 bases from J, with 14 bases between. The CDR3 runs to 15 residues. CDR3 residues: CSARERGGRKETQYF. The CDR3 nucleotides are TGCAGTGCTAGAGAAAGGGGGGGGCGCAAAGAGACCCAGTACTTC.